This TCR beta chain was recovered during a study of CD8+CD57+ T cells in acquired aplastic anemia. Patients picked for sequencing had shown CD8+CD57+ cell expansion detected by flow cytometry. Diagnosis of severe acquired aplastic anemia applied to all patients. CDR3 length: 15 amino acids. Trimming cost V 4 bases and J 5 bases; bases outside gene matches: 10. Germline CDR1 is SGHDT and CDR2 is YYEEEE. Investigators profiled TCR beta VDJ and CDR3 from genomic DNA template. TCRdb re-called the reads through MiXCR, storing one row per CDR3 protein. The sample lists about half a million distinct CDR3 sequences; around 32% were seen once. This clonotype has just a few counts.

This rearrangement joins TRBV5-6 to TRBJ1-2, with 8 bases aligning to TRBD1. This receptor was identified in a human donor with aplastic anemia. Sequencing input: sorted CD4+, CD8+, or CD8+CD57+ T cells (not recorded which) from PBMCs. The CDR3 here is CASSLPTGETYGYTF. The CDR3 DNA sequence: TGTGCCAGCAGCCTCCCGACAGGGGAAACGTATGGCTACACCTTC.